This record looks at one T cell receptor (beta chain) sequence and its context. This clone was counted once. This receptor's antigen is unknown. No base qualities exist here, and no much larger clone lies one base off it. CDR1 is given as MNHEY and CDR2 as SMNVEV, both from the germline V gene (reference sequence). V ends up 5 bases short and J 14 bases short, with an unmatched junction base count of 9. The CDR3 runs 13 residues from the cysteine to the phenylalanine. Of the read, only the CDR3 DNA is kept; its 39 bases are in frame from base 1. Each collaborating institution followed its own protocols to collect whole blood in K2EDTA tubes. Collaborator samples were shipped for TCRbeta analysis as frozen whole blood, isolated PBMCs, or DNA extracted from either sample type. These data originate in a study of blood T cell repertoires in COVID-19 (dated by TCRdb to 2018 to 2020). About the full investigation: The collaborator samples originated in the United States, Italy and Spain and spanned the acute and convalescent phases of COVID-19. The material from the prospective study consisted of cDNA or gDNA derived from T cells, B-cell-depleted T cells, or PBMCs. Subjects who had been exposed to COVID-19, were actively infected with it, or had recovered from it provided the deeply sampled blood TCRbeta repertoires that made up the dataset. The repertoires were released in a freely available public database meant as a resource for research on the immune response to SARS-CoV-2. The samples were drawn from two sources: the first 160 participants of the ongoing ImmuneRACE study, and over 1,000 subjects contributed by 6 global collaborators. Sample metadata almost always included a de-identified subject ID, COVID-19 status, age in years and sex. HLA class I and class II types, where available, came from metadata supplied by the sample provider rather than from assay-based typing.

Broad study findings and their caveats: The amount of clinical and demographic metadata varied by source and participant and was provided uncurated.

TCRbeta CDR3 regions were amplified from genomic DNA by means of the immunoSEQ Assay, a bias-controlled multiplex PCR. The published analysis was carried out like this. The number of nucleated cells in each sample was estimated by amplification of reference gene primers within the assay. To quantify the absolute abundance of each unique TCRbeta CDR3 rearrangement, sequence reads were collapsed and filtered. For each sample, productive Simpson clonality was calculated by taking the square root of Simpson's diversity index across productive rearrangements. TCRdb mirrors the immuneACCESS table, restricted to in-frame sequences. Some clones are absent from its copies; in checked studies, under half trace to an unresolved V gene, and the reason for the others is unknown. V, J and clone size derive from that table, while D and trimming were established from the DNA sequence. This sample is represented by around 200,000 clones; roughly 86% of them were singletons. The ten most abundant clones make up 2.5% to 3.5% of the sample.

This receptor chain uses TRBV27 and TRBJ1-6, with 7 central nucleotides matching TRBD1. Material: peripheral blood. The receptor comes from a man aged 40-50 years with active or convalescent COVID-19. The DNA sequence reads TGTGCCAGCAGTAACCGGGACAGCCTTGCCCTCCACTTT. Translated, this is CASSNRDSLALHF.